This TCR beta chain was sequenced for a study of blood T cell repertoires in COVID-19. Study information: Both acute and convalescent COVID-19 samples were obtained from the United States, Italy and Spain. In each case, the material was cDNA or gDNA derived from T cells, B-cell-depleted T cells, or PBMCs.

In the original analysis: Estimates of nucleated cell counts were drawn from the amplification of reference gene primers. This table comes from immunoSEQ multiplex PCR, and its TCRdb copy is limited to in-frame clones, with some not included. The DNA was the basis for D and trimming; V, J and clone size are from that table. Altogether over 120,000 clones are present, roughly four fifths being singletons, with the ten largest covering under 4.5%. J lost 1 base, V lost 6 bases, and 6 bases had no gene match. Germline V CDR1 and CDR2: LNHDA, SQIVND (reference sequence). The CDR3 contains 16 residues. V is TRBV19 and J is TRBJ2-6, with 7 bases that match TRBD2. Sequencing used peripheral blood. This TCR came from a woman aged 60-75 years with acute or convalescent COVID-19. The DNA for the CDR3 is TGTGCCAGTAGCGCTATGGGAGGGTCTGGGGCCAACGTCCTGACTTTC. It yields the protein CASSAMGGSGANVLTF.